These 20 T cell receptor beta chains came from one sample sequenced in a study of PD-1 blockade in classical Hodgkin lymphoma. Sequencing was performed with immunoSEQ multiplex PCR; in TCRdb, only in-frame clones are kept and a portion is missing. This sample has approximately 12,000 clones, with about four fifths found just once. Patients all relapsed after autologous stem cell transplantation, and there was variation in brentuximab vedotin exposure. Sequenced here: peripheral blood mononuclear cells (PBMCs), sampled at baseline. The origin of the receptors is a human donor with classical Hodgkin lymphoma.

There are a few counts of this clone. The chain employs TRBV25-1 and TRBJ2-2; D is unclear. Germline assignment: CDR1 MGHDK and CDR2 SYGVNS. The ends were cut back, 2 bases at V and 3 bases at J, with 10 bases in the middle. The CDR3 has 15 amino acids. CDR3 coding DNA: TGTGCCAGCAGTGAAGTCAAGGCGGACACCGGGGAGCTGTTTTTT. It specifies CASSEVKADTGELFF.

The chain recombines TRBV28 with TRBJ2-2; 14 bases agree with TRBD2. Germline assignment: CDR1 MDHEN and CDR2 SYDVKM. This CDR3 spans 17 amino acids. V lost 0 bases, J lost 6 bases, and 3 bases stayed unmatched. Written as DNA, the CDR3 is TGTGCCAGCAGTTTATGGAGACTAGCGGGGGGGCCCGGGGAGCTGTTTTTT. Its protein product is CASSLWRLAGGPGELFF.

This sequence joins TRBV18 and TRBJ2-4, with 7 bases lining up with TRBD1. Germline CDR1 and CDR2: KGHSH and LQKENI. This CDR3 region has 14 residues. The J segment lost 3 bases and the V segment lost 5 bases, leaving 4 bases of the junction unmatched. The CDR3 loop is CASSSGQVKNIQYF. In DNA, the CDR3 is TGTGCCAGCTCATCAGGACAGGTCAAAAACATTCAGTACTTC.

The chain combines TRBV27 with TRBJ1-2, with D maybe TRBD1 (6 bases). In germline, CDR1 is MNHEY, CDR2 SMNVEV (reference sequence). Trimming stripped 5 bases from V and 2 bases from J, with 15 bases between. CDR3 size: 15 residues. The CDR3 nucleotides read TGTGCCAGCAGTAAAGGACAGAACTACAACTATGGCTACACCTTC. Translation: CASSKGQNYNYGYTF.

The chain carries TRBV6-6 and TRBJ1-6; D is unresolved. This CDR3 comprises 13 residues. CDR1 and CDR2 from the germline V gene are MNHNY and SVGAGI (reference sequence). The ends were cut back, 10 bases at V and 15 bases at J, with 22 bases in the middle. CDR3 DNA sequence: TGTGCCACCTTAACCCTTTCAGGACTACTCCTCCACTTT. Translating gives CATLTLSGLLLHF.

The chain links TRBV6-5 to TRBJ1-6; perhaps TRBD1 as D (6 bases). Trimming left V 5 bases short and J 5 bases short, with 13 bases between. The CDR3 is 15 residues long. From germline, CDR1 is MNHEY and CDR2 SVGAGI. CDR3 protein: CASSSRQADNSPLHF. Written as DNA, the CDR3 is TGTGCCAGCAGTAGTCGACAGGCCGATAATTCACCCCTCCACTTT.

The DNA of the CDR3 is TGTGCCAGTAGTATATTTTTAAGGGGGCGTGATGAGCAGTTCTTC. Its protein is CASSIFLRGRDEQFF. The chain couples TRBV19 to TRBJ2-1; TRBD1 agrees at 7 bases. Germline lookup yields CDR1 LNHDA and CDR2 SQIVND (reference sequence). The CDR3 consists of 15 residues. The trim removed 2 bases at V and 8 bases at J, leaving 9 bases unmatched.

The chain has TRBV5-1 and TRBJ2-7, with D possibly TRBD1 on 6 matching bases. There are 13 residues in the CDR3. The V gene's germline CDR1 is SGHRS and CDR2 YFSETQ. V lost 3 bases to trimming and J lost 6 bases, with 13 bases between them. CDR3 region: CASSSGTRGEQYF. The DNA of the CDR3 is TGCGCCAGCAGCTCGGGGACACGGGGCGAGCAGTACTTC.

The chain uses TRBV27 and TRBJ2-1; D gene unclear. V lost 5 bases to trimming and J lost 8 bases, with 13 bases between them. The V gene's germline CDR1 is MNHEY and CDR2 SMNVEV (reference sequence). This CDR3 spans 13 amino acids. CDR3 DNA sequence: TGTGCCAGCAGTCCAGTCTGGCAAGATGAGCAGTTCTTC. Its protein product is CASSPVWQDEQFF.

V is TRBV9 and J is TRBJ2-4; the match to TRBD2 covers 8 bases. The J segment lost 6 bases and the V segment lost 0 bases, leaving 2 bases of the junction unmatched. The length of the CDR3 is 14 residues. Germline assignment: CDR1 SGDLS and CDR2 YYNGEE. CDR3 sequence (DNA): TGTGCCAGCAGCGTAGGAACTAGCGGAAACATTCAGTACTTC. Its translation is CASSVGTSGNIQYF.

J is TRBJ2-1 and V is TRBV18, with 10 bases lining up with TRBD2. Looked up from germline, CDR1 is KGHSH and CDR2 is LQKENI. CDR3 size: 15 residues. V lost 6 bases, J lost 7 bases, and 9 bases stayed unmatched. The CDR3 nucleotides are TGTGCCAGCTCTGACCTAGCGGGAGTATCTAATGAGCAGTTCTTC. It yields the protein CASSDLAGVSNEQFF.

The chain employs TRBV10-2 and TRBJ2-4; D is undetermined. CDR1 and CDR2 from the germline V gene are WSHSY and SAAADI. V was shortened by 2 bases and J by 0 bases, with 8 bases between the two germline ends. The CDR3 loop spans 15 amino acids. CDR3 DNA sequence: TGCGCCAGCAGTGAGCACATCCTAGCCAAAAACATTCAGTACTTC. Its protein is CASSEHILAKNIQYF.

The chain combines TRBV27 with TRBJ1-1, with D perhaps TRBD1 (5 bases). The CDR3 spans 16 residues. V was cut by 2 bases and J by 4 bases, with 17 bases left in between. Germline assignment: CDR1 MNHEY and CDR2 SMNVEV (reference sequence). The CDR3 sequence is CASSLTWDRRRTEAFF. As DNA, the CDR3 is TGTGCCAGCAGTTTAACATGGGACCGGCGGCGCACTGAAGCTTTCTTT.

V gene TRBV10-3 combines with J gene TRBJ1-2; no definite D call. Trimming cost V 0 bases and J 4 bases, with 15 bases left between them. There are 16 residues in the CDR3. The germline gives CDR1 ENHRY, CDR2 SYGVKD. CDR3 in amino acids: CAISESGSHLTYGYTF. Here the CDR3 DNA reads TGTGCCATCAGTGAGTCGGGGAGCCACTTAACCTATGGCTACACCTTC.

The gene calls are TRBV7-2 and TRBJ2-5, with TRBD1 as a possible D gene (5 bases). Germline V CDR1 and CDR2: SGHTA, FQGNSA. The CDR3 has 12 amino acids. The ends were cut back, 3 bases at V and 5 bases at J, with 7 bases in the middle. The CDR3 is CASSFWGETQYF. Written as DNA, the CDR3 is TGTGCCAGCAGCTTCTGGGGCGAGACCCAGTACTTC.

The rearrangement uses TRBV30 and TRBJ2-3, with 8 bases aligning to TRBD2. V lost 0 bases, J lost 5 bases, and 4 bases stayed unmatched. The germline CDR1 and CDR2 sequences are GTSNPN and SVGIG (reference sequence). The CDR3 spans 14 residues. CDR3 region: CAWSVGLALDTQYF. Written as DNA, the CDR3 is TGTGCCTGGAGTGTAGGACTAGCTCTAGATACGCAGTATTTT. Together with reference TRBV30 and TRBJ2-3, the CDR3 gives the full variable domain: SQTIHQWPATLVQPVGSPLSLECTVEGTSNPNLYWYRQAAGRGLQLLFYSVGIGQISSEVPQNLSASRPQDRQFILSSKKLLLSDSGFYLCAWSVGLALDTQYFGPGTRLTVL.

The V call is TRBV30, the J call TRBJ2-1; the D is unclear. Trimming took 4 bases from V and 2 from J, leaving 12 bases between them. This CDR3 spans 14 amino acids. CDR1 is GTSNPN, CDR2 SVGIG, per germline (reference sequence). Written as DNA, the CDR3 is TGTGCCTGGAAGGGCGGAAACCCCTACAATGAGCAGTTCTTC. Translated, it gives CAWKGGNPYNEQFF.

This rearrangement joins TRBV29-1 to TRBJ2-7, with D perhaps assigned TRBD1 or TRBD2 (6 bases each). There are 15 residues in the CDR3. Trimming shortened V by 3 bases and J by 3 bases, and 18 bases separated the two germline ends. Per germline, CDR1 SQVTM and CDR2 ANQGSEA. Here the CDR3 reads CSVDGYGGDVYEQYV. CDR3 nucleotide sequence: TGCAGCGTTGACGGTTACGGGGGCGATGTCTACGAGCAGTACGTC.

V and J are TRBV6-4 and TRBJ1-1; D call uncertain. This CDR3 has 13 amino acids. Trimming left V 3 bases short and J 1 base short, with 6 bases between. Germline CDR1 and CDR2: MRHNA and SNTAGT. CDR3 bases: TGTGCCAGCAGTGAATTGAGGAACACTGAAGCTTTCTTT. It codes for CASSELRNTEAFF.

This sequence joins TRBV18 and TRBJ2-3; TRBD1 is a possible D gene (5 bases). In germline, CDR1 is KGHSH, CDR2 LQKENI. The CDR3 runs to 15 residues. V was trimmed by 3 bases and J by 1 base, leaving 11 bases between them. CDR3 residues: CASSPVRAGTDTQYF. The CDR3 nucleotides are TGTGCCAGCTCACCGGTCAGGGCGGGCACAGATACGCAGTATTTT.